The 22 T cell receptor beta chains listed next were all sequenced from one sample in a study of technical replicates of blood from a handful of donors. TCRdb's table, derived via immunoSEQ multiplex PCR, lists solely in-frame clones and lacks some. The sample shows 65,000 to 95,000 clones, approximately 97% of them seen only once. Sequencing was done on a sample of T cells isolated from PBMCs. The receptors come from a human donor in good health.

The chain has TRBV4-3 and TRBJ1-1; maybe TRBD1 (6 bases). Trimming took 0 bases from V and 11 from J, leaving 25 bases between them. The germline V gene has CDR1 LGHNA and CDR2 YSLEER. CDR3 length: 17 residues. CDR3 DNA sequence: TGCGCCAGCAGCCAAGATGTGGCTGGCTTCGAACAGGGAGATGCTTTCTTT. Amino acid sequence: CASSQDVAGFEQGDAFF.

V and J are TRBV10-3 and TRBJ2-5; 9 bases fit TRBD2. Germline CDR1 and CDR2: ENHRY and SYGVKD. This CDR3 contains 15 residues. The junction had 19 bases not matched to a gene; V was cut back by 10 bases and J by 10 bases. The DNA of the CDR3 is TGTGCCACCTATCCGACTAGCGGTGGCTCGGAGGGCCAGTACTTC. Its protein product is CATYPTSGGSEGQYF.

The chain employs TRBV7-6 and TRBJ2-2; TRBD1 might be the D (6 bases). Between the trimmed V and J ends, which lost 4 bases and 2 bases, there was a span of 8 bases. This CDR3 is built from 14 residues. Germline-derived CDR1 and CDR2 are SGHVS and FNYEAQ. The CDR3 DNA reads TGTGCCAGCAGCTGGGACACCAACACCGGGGAGCTGTTTTTT. It is translated as CASSWDTNTGELFF.

This clone has just one count. The genes are TRBV7-9 and TRBJ1-3; no clear D. The CDR3 length is 16 residues. The germline V and J ends were trimmed by 2 bases and 4 bases, with 15 bases remaining between them. Germline V gene data show CDR1 as SEHNR and CDR2 as FQNEAQ (reference sequence). CDR3 region: CASSLSASRAGNTIYF. CDR3 in DNA: TGTGCCAGCAGCTTAAGTGCGTCGCGGGCGGGAAACACCATATATTTT.

V and J are TRBV9 and TRBJ2-3; unclear D gene. This CDR3 region has 13 residues. Trimming took 2 bases from V and 3 from J, leaving 7 bases between them. Germline V gene sequence: CDR1 SGDLS, CDR2 YYNGEE. In DNA form, the CDR3 reads TGTGCCAGCAGCGTGGGCTTAACAGATACGCAGTATTTT. Translating gives CASSVGLTDTQYF.

The genes are TRBV11-3 and TRBJ2-2; no clear D gene. Germline values: CDR1 SGHNT, CDR2 YENEEA. The CDR3 runs to 12 residues. V was cut by 5 bases and J by 7 bases, with 8 bases left in between. CDR3: CASSPVFGELFF. In nucleotides, the CDR3 is TGTGCCAGCAGCCCAGTTTTCGGGGAGCTGTTTTTT.

The gene calls are TRBV7-9 and TRBJ2-1; D uncertain. V was clipped by 3 bases and J by 8 bases, with 5 bases between them. This CDR3 comprises 11 residues. Per germline, CDR1 SEHNR and CDR2 FQNEAQ (reference sequence). Written as DNA, the CDR3 is TGTGCCAGCAGCTTCCGGGATGAGCAGTTCTTC. Translating gives CASSFRDEQFF.

The chain is built from TRBV9 and TRBJ2-3; 8 bases align to TRBD2. The CDR3 consists of 15 residues. In germline, CDR1 is SGDLS, CDR2 YYNGEE. J lost 0 bases, V lost 6 bases, and 6 bases had no gene match. CDR3 in amino acids: CASTTSGTSTDTQYF. For the CDR3, the DNA is TGTGCCAGCACCACTAGCGGCACTAGCACAGATACGCAGTATTTT.

The chain combines TRBV6-1 with TRBJ1-5; D gene uncertain. The CDR3 is 12 residues long. Germline CDR1 reads MNHNS; CDR2 reads SASEGT. Trimming left V 3 bases short and J 5 bases short, with 5 bases between. The CDR3 coding sequence is TGTGCCAGCAGTGAGAGGGATCAGCCCCAGCATTTT. The encoded protein is CASSERDQPQHF.

This clone appeared a single time. In DNA, the CDR3 is TGTGCCAGCAGCCAAGATCCGCTAGTGCCGCAGTTCTTC. Translation: CASSQDPLVPQFF. The gene calls are TRBV14 and TRBJ2-1; D gene uncertain. The CDR3 covers 13 residues. Germline CDR1 is SGHDN and CDR2 is FVKESK. The V gene lost 0 bases and the J gene lost 12 bases, with 12 bases spanning the gap.

The chain is built from TRBV28 and TRBJ1-2; no reliable D call. The length of the CDR3 is 13 residues. V lost 3 bases, J lost 5 bases, and 10 bases lay in between. Germline CDR1 reads MDHEN; CDR2 reads SYDVKM. The CDR3 reads CASSLSALYGYTF. CDR3 in DNA: TGTGCCAGCAGTTTGAGCGCCCTTTATGGCTACACCTTC.

The V gene is TRBV10-3, the J gene TRBJ2-1; the match to TRBD2 covers 8 bases. Trimming removed 6 bases from V and 15 bases from J; junction bases left unmatched: 10. The V gene's germline CDR1 is ENHRY and CDR2 SYGVKD. The CDR3 contains 12 residues. The DNA of the CDR3 is TGTGCCATCAGCCCTACGCGGGAGGAACCGTTCTTC. Translation gives CAISPTREEPFF.

The gene calls are TRBV28 and TRBJ1-4; D ambiguous. This CDR3 has 14 residues. Germline CDR1 is MDHEN and CDR2 is SYDVKM. V was clipped by 1 base and J by 4 bases, with 7 bases between them. The CDR3 protein is CASSLFSGNEKLFF. CDR3 DNA sequence: TGTGCCAGCAGTTTATTTTCGGGTAATGAAAAACTGTTTTTT.

In its sample, this clone was seen a few times. The gene calls are TRBV6-5 and TRBJ1-1, with no clear D. Trimming left V 2 bases short and J 1 base short, with 5 bases between. CDR3 length: 13 residues. Looked up from germline, CDR1 is MNHEY and CDR2 is SVGAGI. CDR3 nucleotide sequence: TGTGCCAGCAGTTACGGCAGGAACACTGAAGCTTTCTTT. Its protein is CASSYGRNTEAFF.

The chain joins TRBV5-6 to TRBJ2-6; 7 nucleotides line up with TRBD1. The CDR3 has 16 amino acids. V lost 3 bases to trimming and J lost 3 bases; unmatched junction nucleotides: 6. Germline V gene data show CDR1 as SGHDT and CDR2 as YYEEEE. The CDR3 nucleotides are TGTGCCAGCAGCTCGTACACAGGGGTTGGGGCCAACGTCCTGACTTTC. It codes for CASSSYTGVGANVLTF. The full variable domain, rest sourced from reference TRBV5-6 and TRBJ2-6, is DAGVTQSPTHLIKTRGQQVTLRCSPKSGHDTVSWYQQALGQGPQFIFQYYEEEERQRGNFPDRFSGHQFPNYSSELNVNALLLGDSALYLCASSSYTGVGANVLTFGAGSRLTVL.

J is TRBJ2-5 and V is TRBV5-4, with 12 bases aligning to TRBD2. In germline, CDR1 is SGHNT, CDR2 YYREEE (reference sequence). Trimming at V came to 5 bases and at J to 4 bases, leaving 6 bases not matched to a gene. The CDR3 extends over 15 amino acids. For the CDR3, the DNA is TGTGCCAGCAGTAGTGCTAGCGGGAGGGTAGAGACCCAGTACTTC. It is translated as CASSSASGRVETQYF.

J is TRBJ1-2 and V is TRBV19; a possible D gene is TRBD1 (5 bases). Deletions cut 3 bases from V and 6 bases from J, with 14 bases between. CDR1 is LNHDA, CDR2 SQIVND, per germline (reference sequence). The CDR3 loop spans 14 amino acids. The CDR3 loop is CASSIKTAIHGYTF. CDR3 nucleotide sequence: TGTGCCAGTAGTATTAAGACAGCAATCCATGGCTACACCTTC.

This chain connects TRBV11-3 to TRBJ2-5; 8 nucleotides line up with TRBD2. The CDR3 is made up of 16 amino acids. Germline lookup yields CDR1 SGHNT and CDR2 YENEEA. Germline trimming cut 4 bases from V and 5 bases from J; bases unmatched to any gene: 12. The CDR3 spells CASSSRSGSNHETQYF. CDR3 nucleotide sequence: TGTGCCAGCAGCTCCAGGAGCGGGAGTAATCACGAGACCCAGTACTTC.

Of note for this clone: The sample has other DNA sequences that encode this CDR3 too. This chain joins TRBV19 and TRBJ1-5; unclear D gene. V was clipped by 5 bases and J by 4 bases, with 9 bases between them. Germline V gene data show CDR1 as LNHDA and CDR2 as SQIVND (reference sequence). The CDR3 sequence is 13 residues long. The CDR3 region has the DNA TGTGCCAGTAGTTCGGGCGGGAATCAGCCCCAGCATTTT. Amino acid sequence: CASSSGGNQPQHF. Filled out from reference TRBV19 and TRBJ1-5, the complete variable domain reads DGGITQSPKYLFRKEGQNVTLSCEQNLNHDAMYWYRQDPGQGLRLIYYSQIVNDFQKGDIAEGYSVSREKKESFPLTVTSAQKNPTAFYLCASSSGGNQPQHFGDGTRLSIL.

This sequence joins TRBV4-1 and TRBJ2-5; no clear D. Germline CDR1 reads MGHRA; CDR2 reads YSYEKL. This CDR3 is 12 amino acids long. V was pared by 0 bases and J by 7 bases, with 6 bases between. The CDR3 sequence: CASSQDPRTQYF. The CDR3 DNA is TGCGCCAGCAGCCAAGACCCCAGGACCCAGTACTTC.

This chain connects TRBV18 to TRBJ1-3; 7 bases are a match to TRBD1. CDR3 length: 14 residues. Germline V CDR1 and CDR2: KGHSH, LQKENI. V was pared by 6 bases and J by 4 bases, with 6 bases of the junction left unmatched. The CDR3 here is CASSRDSAGNTIYF. CDR3 sequence (DNA): TGTGCCAGCTCCCGGGACAGCGCGGGAAACACCATATATTTT.

The CDR3 region is CASSFKQGGYVFEQYF. The DNA of the CDR3 is TGTGCCAGCAGCTTTAAACAGGGGGGATACGTGTTCGAGCAGTACTTC. J is TRBJ2-7 and V is TRBV7-6; the match to TRBD1 covers 8 bases. The length of the CDR3 is 16 residues. V lost 3 bases and J lost 6; bases outside the gene matches: 13. Germline CDR1 SGHVS, CDR2 FNYEAQ.